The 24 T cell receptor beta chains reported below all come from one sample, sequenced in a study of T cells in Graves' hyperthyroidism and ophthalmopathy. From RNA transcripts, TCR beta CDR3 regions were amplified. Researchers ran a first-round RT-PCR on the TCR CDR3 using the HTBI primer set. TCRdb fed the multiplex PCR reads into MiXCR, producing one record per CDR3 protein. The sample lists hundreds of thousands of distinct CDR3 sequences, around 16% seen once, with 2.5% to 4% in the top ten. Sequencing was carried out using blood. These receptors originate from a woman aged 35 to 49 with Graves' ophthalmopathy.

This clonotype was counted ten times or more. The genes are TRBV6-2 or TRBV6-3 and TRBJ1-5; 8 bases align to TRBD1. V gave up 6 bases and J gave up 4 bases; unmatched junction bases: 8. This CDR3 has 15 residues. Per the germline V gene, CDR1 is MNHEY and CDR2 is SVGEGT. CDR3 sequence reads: CASRPPGQANQPQHF. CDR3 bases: TGTGCCAGCAGGCCCCCGGGACAGGCTAATCAGCCCCAGCATTTT.

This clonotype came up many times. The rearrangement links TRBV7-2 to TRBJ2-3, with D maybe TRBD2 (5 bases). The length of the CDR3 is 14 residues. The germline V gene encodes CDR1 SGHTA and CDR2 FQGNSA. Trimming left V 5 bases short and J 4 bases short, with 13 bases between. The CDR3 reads CASSGPSSADTQYF. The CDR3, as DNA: TGTGCCAGCAGCGGTCCTAGCAGTGCAGATACGCAGTATTTT. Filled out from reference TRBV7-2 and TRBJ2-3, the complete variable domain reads GAGVSQSPSNKVTEKGKDVELRCDPISGHTALYWYRQSLGQGLEFLIYFQGNSAPDKSGLPSDRFSAERTGGSVSTLTIQRTQQEDSAVYLCASSGPSSADTQYFGPGTRLTVL.

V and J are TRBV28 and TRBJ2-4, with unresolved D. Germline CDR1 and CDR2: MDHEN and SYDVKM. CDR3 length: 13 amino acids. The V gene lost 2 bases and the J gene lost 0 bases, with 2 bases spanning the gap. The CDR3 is CASSLQAKNIQYF. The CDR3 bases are TGTGCCAGCAGTTTACAAGCCAAAAACATTCAGTACTTC.

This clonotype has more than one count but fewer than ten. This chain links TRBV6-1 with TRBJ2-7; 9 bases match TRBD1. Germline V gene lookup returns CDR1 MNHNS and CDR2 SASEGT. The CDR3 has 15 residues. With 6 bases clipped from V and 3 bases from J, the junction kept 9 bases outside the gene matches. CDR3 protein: CASRHTGQGDYEQYF. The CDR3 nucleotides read TGTGCCAGCAGACACACGGGACAGGGCGACTACGAGCAGTACTTC.

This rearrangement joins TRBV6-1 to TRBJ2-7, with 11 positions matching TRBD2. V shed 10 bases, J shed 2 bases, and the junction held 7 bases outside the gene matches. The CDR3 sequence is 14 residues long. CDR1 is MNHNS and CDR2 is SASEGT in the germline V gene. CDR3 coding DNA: TGTGCCACCACCGGGACTAGCGGAACCTACGAGCAGTACTTC. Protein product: CATTGTSGTYEQYF.

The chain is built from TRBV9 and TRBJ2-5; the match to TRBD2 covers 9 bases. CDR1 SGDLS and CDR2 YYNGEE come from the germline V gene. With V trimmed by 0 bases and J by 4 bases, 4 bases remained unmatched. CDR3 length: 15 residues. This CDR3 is CASSVEGLARETQYF. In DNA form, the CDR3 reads TGTGCCAGCAGCGTAGAGGGACTAGCCAGAGAGACCCAGTACTTC.

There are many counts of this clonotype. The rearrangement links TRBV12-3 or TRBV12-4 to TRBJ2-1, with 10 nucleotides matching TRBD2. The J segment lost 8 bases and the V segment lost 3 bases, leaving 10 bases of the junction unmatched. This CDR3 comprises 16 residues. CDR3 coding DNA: TGTGCCAGCAGTTTTAGCGGGAGGAGCTTTGGGGATGAGCAGTTCTTC. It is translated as CASSFSGRSFGDEQFF.

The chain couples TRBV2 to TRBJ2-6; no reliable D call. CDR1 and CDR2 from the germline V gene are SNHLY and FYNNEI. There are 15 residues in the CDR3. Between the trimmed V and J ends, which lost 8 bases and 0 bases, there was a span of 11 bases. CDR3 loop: CASAPWVSGANVLTF. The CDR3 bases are TGTGCCAGCGCCCCTTGGGTCTCTGGGGCCAACGTCCTGACTTTC.

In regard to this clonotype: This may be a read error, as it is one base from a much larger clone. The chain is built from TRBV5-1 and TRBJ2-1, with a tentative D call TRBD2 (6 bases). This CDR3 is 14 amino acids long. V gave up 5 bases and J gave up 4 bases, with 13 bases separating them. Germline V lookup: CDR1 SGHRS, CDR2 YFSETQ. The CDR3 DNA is TGCGCCAGCAGTAAGTCGGAGGGGTACAATGAGCAGTTCTTC. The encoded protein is CASSKSEGYNEQFF.

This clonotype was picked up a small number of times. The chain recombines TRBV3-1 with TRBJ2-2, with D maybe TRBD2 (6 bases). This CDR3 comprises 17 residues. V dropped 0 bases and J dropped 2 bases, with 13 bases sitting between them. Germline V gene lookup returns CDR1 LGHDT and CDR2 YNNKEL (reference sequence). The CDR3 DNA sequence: TGTGCCAGCAGCCAAGAAGTGGCGGGACTCAACACCGGGGAGCTGTTTTTT. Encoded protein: CASSQEVAGLNTGELFF.

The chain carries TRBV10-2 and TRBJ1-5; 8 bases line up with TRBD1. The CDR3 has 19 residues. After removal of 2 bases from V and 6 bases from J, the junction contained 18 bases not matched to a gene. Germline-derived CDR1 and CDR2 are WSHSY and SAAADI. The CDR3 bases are TGCGCCAGCAGTGAGCCGAAGGGCAGGGGGCTGATGAGGTCTCAGCCCCAGCATTTT. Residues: CASSEPKGRGLMRSQPQHF.

This CDR3 is CASSITAAGHEQYF. CDR3 nucleotide sequence: TGTGCCAGTAGTATTACAGCGGCAGGCCACGAGCAGTACTTC. The V call is TRBV19, the J call TRBJ2-7, with D perhaps matching TRBD2 (5 bases). Germline CDR1 is LNHDA and CDR2 is SQIVND (reference sequence). V was clipped by 3 bases and J by 5 bases, with 14 bases between them. CDR3 length: 14 amino acids. Full variable domain (outside the CDR3, taken from reference TRBV19 and TRBJ2-7): DGGITQSPKYLFRKEGQNVTLSCEQNLNHDAMYWYRQDPGQGLRLIYYSQIVNDFQKGDIAEGYSVSREKKESFPLTVTSAQKNPTAFYLCASSITAAGHEQYFGPGTRLTVT.

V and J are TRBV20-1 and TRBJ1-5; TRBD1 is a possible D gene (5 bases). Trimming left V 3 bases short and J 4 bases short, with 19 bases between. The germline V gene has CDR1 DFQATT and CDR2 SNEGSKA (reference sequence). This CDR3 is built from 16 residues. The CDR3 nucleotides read TGCAGTGCTAGTAGGGTAGGGGTAGGGATAAATCAGCCCCAGCATTTT. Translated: CSASRVGVGINQPQHF.

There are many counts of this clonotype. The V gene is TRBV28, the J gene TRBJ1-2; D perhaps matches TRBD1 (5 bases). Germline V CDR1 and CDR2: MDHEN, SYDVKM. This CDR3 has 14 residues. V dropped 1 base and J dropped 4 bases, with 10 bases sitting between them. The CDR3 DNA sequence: TGTGCCAGCAGTTTATCGACAGCCGCCTATGGCTACACCTTC. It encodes CASSLSTAAYGYTF.

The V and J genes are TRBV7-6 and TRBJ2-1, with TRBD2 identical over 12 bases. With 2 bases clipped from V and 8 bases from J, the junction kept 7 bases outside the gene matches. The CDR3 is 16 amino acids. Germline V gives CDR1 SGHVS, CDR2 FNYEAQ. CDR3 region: CASSLQLAGGPDEQFF. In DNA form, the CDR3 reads TGTGCCAGCAGCTTACAGCTAGCGGGAGGGCCCGATGAGCAGTTCTTC.

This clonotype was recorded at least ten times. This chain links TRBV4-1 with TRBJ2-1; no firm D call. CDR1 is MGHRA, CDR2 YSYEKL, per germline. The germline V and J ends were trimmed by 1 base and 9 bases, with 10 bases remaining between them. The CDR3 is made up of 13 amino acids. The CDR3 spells CASSQAKGREQFF. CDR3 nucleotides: TGCGCCAGCAGCCAAGCGAAAGGCCGTGAGCAGTTCTTC.

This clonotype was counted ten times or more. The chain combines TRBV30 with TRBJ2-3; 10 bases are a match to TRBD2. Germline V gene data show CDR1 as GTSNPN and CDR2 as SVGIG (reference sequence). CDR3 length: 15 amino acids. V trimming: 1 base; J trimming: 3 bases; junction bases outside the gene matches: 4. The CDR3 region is CAWSATSGVTDTQYF. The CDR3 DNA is TGTGCCTGGAGTGCCACTAGCGGGGTAACAGATACGCAGTATTTT.

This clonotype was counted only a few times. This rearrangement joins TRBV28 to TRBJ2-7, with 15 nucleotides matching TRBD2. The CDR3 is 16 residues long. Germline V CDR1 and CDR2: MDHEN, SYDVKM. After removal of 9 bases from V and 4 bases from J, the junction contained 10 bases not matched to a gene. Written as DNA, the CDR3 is TGTGCCAGTCTGTCCGGGACTAGCGGGAGGCAATACGAGCAGTACTTC. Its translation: CASLSGTSGRQYEQYF.

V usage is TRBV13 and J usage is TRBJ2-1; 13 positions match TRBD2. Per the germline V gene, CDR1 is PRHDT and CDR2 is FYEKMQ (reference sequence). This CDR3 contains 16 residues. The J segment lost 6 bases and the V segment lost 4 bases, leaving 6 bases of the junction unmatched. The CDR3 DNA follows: TGTGCCAGCAGCTCCTGGACTAGCGGGAGTTTCAATGAGCAGTTCTTC. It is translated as CASSSWTSGSFNEQFF.

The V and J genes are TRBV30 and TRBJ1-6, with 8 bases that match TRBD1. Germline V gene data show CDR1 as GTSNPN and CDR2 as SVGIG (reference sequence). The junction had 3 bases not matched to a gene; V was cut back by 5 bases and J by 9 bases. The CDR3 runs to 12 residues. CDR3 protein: CAWPTGGSPLHF. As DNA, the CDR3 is TGTGCCTGGCCCACAGGGGGTTCACCCCTCCACTTT.

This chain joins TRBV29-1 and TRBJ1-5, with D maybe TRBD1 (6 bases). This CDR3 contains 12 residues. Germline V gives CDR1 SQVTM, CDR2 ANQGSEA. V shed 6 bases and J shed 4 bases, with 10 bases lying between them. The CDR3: CSVRGVNQPQHF. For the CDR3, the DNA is TGCAGCGTCAGGGGCGTAAATCAGCCCCAGCATTTT.

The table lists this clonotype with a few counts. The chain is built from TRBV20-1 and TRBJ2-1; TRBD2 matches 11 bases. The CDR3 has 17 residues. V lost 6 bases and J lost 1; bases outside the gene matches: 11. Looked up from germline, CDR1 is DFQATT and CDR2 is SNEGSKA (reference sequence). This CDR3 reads CSAPGTSGLGSYNEQFF. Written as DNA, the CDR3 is TGCAGTGCACCGGGGACTAGCGGCCTGGGGTCCTACAATGAGCAGTTCTTC.

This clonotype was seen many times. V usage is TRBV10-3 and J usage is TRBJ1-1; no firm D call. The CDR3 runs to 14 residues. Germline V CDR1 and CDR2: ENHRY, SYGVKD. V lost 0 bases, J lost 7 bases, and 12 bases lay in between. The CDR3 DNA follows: TGTGCCATCAGTGAGTCGATTACCTTAAGTGAAGCTTTCTTT. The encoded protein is CAISESITLSEAFF.

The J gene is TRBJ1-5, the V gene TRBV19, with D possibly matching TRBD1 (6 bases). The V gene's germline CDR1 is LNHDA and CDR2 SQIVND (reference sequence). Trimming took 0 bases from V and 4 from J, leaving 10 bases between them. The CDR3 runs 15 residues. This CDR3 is CASSIDQGKNQPQHF. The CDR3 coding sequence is TGTGCCAGTAGTATAGATCAGGGGAAGAATCAGCCCCAGCATTTT. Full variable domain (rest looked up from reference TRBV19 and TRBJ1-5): DGGITQSPKYLFRKEGQNVTLSCEQNLNHDAMYWYRQDPGQGLRLIYYSQIVNDFQKGDIAEGYSVSREKKESFPLTVTSAQKNPTAFYLCASSIDQGKNQPQHFGDGTRLSIL.